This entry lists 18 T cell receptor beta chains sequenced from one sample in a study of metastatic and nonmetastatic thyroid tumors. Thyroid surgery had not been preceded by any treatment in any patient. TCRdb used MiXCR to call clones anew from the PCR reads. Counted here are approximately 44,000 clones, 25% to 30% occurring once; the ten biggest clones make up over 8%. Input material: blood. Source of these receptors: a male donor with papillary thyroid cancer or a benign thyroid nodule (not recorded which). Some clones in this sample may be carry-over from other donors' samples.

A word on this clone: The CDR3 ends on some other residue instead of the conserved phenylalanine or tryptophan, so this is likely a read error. CDR3 amino acids: CASSLEGTGTGEPQHV. CDR3 coding DNA: TGTGCCAGCAGCTTAGAGGGGACAGGGACGGGGGAGCCCCAGCATGTT. The V and J genes are TRBV7-8 and TRBJ1-5; 9 nucleotides line up with TRBD1. Germline V gene lookup returns CDR1 SGHVS and CDR2 FQNEAQ. V gave up 1 base and J gave up 8 bases; unmatched junction bases: 9. The CDR3 runs 16 residues.

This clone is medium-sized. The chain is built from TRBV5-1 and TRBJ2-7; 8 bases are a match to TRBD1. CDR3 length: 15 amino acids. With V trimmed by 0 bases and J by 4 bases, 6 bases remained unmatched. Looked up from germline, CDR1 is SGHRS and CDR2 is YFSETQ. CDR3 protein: CASSLGGTGLYEQYF. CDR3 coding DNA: TGCGCCAGCAGCTTGGGAGGGACAGGATTATACGAGCAGTACTTC.

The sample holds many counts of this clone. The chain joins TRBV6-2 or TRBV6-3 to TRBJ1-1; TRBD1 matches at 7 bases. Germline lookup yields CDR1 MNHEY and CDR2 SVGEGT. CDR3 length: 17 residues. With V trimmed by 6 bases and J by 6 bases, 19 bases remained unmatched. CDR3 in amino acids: CASSLPPRGLGQAEAFF. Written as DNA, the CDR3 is TGTGCCAGCAGCCTCCCGCCCAGGGGGTTAGGTCAGGCTGAAGCTTTCTTT.

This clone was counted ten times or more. In DNA form, the CDR3 reads TGTGCCACGGGCCGTATGGATAGCAATCAGCCCCAGCATTTT. Translating it yields CATGRMDSNQPQHF. The chain combines TRBV24-1 with TRBJ1-5; D is uncertain. The length of the CDR3 is 14 residues. Germline V gene sequence: CDR1 KGHDR, CDR2 SFDVKD. Deletions cut 10 bases from V and 0 bases from J, with 12 bases between.

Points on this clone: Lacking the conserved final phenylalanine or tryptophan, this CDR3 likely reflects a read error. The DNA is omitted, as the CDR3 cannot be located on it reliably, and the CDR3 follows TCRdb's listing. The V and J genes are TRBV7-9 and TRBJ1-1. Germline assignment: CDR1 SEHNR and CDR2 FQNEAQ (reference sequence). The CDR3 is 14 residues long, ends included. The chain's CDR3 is CASSLGTVNTESFL.

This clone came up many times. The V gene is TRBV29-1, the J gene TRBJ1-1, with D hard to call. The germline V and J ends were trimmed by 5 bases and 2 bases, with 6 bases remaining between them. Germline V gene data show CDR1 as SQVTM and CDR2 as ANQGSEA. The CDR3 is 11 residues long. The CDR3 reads CSVQVNTEAFF. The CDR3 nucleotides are TGCAGCGTTCAGGTTAACACTGAAGCTTTCTTT.

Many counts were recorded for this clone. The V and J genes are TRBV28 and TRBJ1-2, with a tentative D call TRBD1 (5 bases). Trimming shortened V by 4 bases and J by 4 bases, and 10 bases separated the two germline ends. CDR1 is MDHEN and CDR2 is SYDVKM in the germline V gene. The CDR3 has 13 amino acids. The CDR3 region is CASSWDPSYGYTF. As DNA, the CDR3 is TGTGCCAGCAGTTGGGACCCTTCCTATGGCTACACCTTC.

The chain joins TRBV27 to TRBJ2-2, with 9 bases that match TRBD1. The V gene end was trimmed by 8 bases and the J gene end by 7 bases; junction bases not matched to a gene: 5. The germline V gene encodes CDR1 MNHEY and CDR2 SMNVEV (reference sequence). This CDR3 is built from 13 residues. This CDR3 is CASVDRGRGELFF. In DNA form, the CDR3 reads TGTGCCAGCGTGGACAGGGGACGCGGGGAGCTGTTTTTT.

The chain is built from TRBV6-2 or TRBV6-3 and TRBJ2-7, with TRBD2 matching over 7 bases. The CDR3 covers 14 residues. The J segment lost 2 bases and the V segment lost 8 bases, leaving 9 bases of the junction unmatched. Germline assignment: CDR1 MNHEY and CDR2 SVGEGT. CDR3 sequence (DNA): TGTGCCAGCTCCCTCCGGGAGGTACCCTACGAGCAGTACTTC. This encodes CASSLREVPYEQYF.

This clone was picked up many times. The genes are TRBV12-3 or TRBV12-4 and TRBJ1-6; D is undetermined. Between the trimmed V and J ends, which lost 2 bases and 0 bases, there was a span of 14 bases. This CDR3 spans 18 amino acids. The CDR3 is CASSLRPLTSSYNSPLHF. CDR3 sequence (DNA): TGTGCCAGCAGTTTACGACCCCTGACGAGCTCCTATAATTCACCCCTCCACTTT.

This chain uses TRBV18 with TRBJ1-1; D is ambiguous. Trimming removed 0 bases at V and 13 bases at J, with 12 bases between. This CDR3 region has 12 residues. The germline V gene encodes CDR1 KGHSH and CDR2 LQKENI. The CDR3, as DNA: TGTGCCAGCTCACCACCGATAGGAGACGATTTCTTT. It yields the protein CASSPPIGDDFF.

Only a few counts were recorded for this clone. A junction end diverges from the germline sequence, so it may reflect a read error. Here the CDR3 DNA reads TGTGCCAGCAGTTCTGCCAATGGCAACACCTTC. Translating gives CASSSANGNTF. V and J are TRBV6-2 or TRBV6-3 and TRBJ1-2, with D uncertain. The CDR3 length is 11 residues. The germline V gene encodes CDR1 MNHEY and CDR2 SVGEGT.

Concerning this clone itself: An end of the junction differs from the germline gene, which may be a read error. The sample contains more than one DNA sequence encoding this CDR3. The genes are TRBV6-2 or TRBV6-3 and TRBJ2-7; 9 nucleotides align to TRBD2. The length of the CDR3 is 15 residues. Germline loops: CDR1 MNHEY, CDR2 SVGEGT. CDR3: CASSNLAGWGDEQYF. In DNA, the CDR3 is TGTGCCAGCAGTAATCTAGCGGGATGGGGCGACGAGCAGTATTTC.

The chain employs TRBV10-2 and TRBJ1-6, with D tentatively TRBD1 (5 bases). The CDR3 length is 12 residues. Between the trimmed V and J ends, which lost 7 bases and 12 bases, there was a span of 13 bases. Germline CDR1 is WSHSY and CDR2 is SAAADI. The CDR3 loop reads CASMGTNEPLHF. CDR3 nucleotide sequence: TGCGCCAGCATGGGGACGAATGAACCCCTCCACTTT.

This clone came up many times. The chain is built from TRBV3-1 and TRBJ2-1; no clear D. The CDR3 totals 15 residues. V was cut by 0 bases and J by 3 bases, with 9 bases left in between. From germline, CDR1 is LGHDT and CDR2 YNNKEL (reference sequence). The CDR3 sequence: CASSQDPGLYNEQFF. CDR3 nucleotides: TGTGCCAGCAGCCAAGATCCAGGCCTCTACAATGAGCAGTTCTTC.

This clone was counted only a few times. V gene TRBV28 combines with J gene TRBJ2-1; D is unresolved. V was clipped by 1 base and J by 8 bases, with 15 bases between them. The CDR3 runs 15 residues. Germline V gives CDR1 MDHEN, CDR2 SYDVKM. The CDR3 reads CASSLSPPGSHEQFF. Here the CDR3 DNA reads TGTGCCAGCAGTTTATCCCCCCCAGGATCCCATGAGCAGTTCTTC. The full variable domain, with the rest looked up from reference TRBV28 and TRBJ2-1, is DVKVTQSSRYLVKRTGEKVFLECVQDMDHENMFWYRQDPGLGLRLIYFSYDVKMKEKGDIPEGYSVSREKKERFSLILESASTNQTSMYLCASSLSPPGSHEQFFGPGTRLTVL.

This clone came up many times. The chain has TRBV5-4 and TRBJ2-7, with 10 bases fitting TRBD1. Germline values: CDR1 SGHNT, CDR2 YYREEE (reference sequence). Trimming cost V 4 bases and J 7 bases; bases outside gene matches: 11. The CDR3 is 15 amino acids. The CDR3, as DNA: TGTGCCAGCAGCACCTCGGGGACAGGGGCGGGGGAGCAGTACTTC. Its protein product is CASSTSGTGAGEQYF.

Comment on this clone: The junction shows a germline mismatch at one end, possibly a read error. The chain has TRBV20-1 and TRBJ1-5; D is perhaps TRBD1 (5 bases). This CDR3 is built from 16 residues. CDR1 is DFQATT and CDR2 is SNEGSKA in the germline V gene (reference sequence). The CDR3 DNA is TGCTGTGCTGGGAGGGGCACCCAAGGTTTATATCAGCCCCAGCATTTT. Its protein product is CCAGRGTQGLYQPQHF.